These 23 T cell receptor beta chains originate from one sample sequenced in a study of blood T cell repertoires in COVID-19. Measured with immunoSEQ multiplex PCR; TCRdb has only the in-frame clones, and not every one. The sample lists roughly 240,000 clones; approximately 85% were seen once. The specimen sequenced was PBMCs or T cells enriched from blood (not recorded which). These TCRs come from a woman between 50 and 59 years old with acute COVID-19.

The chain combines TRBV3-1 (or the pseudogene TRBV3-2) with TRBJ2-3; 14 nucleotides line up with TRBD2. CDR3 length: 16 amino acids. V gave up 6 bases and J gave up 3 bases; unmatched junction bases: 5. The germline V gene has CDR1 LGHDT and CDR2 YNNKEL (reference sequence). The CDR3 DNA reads TGTGCCAGCAGTCCCGGGACTAGCGGGGGTACAGATACGCAGTATTTT. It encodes CASSPGTSGGTDTQYF.

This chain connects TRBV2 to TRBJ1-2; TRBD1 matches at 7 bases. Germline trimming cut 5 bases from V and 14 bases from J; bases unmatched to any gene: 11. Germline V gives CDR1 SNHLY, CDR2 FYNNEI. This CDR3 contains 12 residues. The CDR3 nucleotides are TGTGCCAGCAGTAGGGGGACAGTTTTAAATACCTTC. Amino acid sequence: CASSRGTVLNTF.

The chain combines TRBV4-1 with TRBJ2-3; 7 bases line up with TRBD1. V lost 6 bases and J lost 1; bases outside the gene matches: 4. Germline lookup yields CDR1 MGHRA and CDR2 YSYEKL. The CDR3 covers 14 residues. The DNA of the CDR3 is TGCGCCAGCAGACCTACAGGGGGCACAGATACGCAGTATTTT. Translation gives CASRPTGGTDTQYF.

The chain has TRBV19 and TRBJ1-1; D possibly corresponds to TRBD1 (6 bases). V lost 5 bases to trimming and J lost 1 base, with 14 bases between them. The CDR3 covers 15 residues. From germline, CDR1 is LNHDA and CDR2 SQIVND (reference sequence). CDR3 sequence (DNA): TGTGCCAGTAGTGACGGACAGACATCGAACACTGAAGCTTTCTTT. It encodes CASSDGQTSNTEAFF.

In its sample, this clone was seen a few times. CDR3 coding DNA: TGCGCCAGCAGCCAGTCAAAAGGGTGGCGGGGCGGGGAGCTGTTTTTT. Translated: CASSQSKGWRGGELFF. The J gene is TRBJ2-2, the V gene TRBV4-3; D possibly corresponds to TRBD2 (6 bases). The CDR3 loop spans 16 amino acids. The germline V gene encodes CDR1 LGHNA and CDR2 YSLEER. V lost 3 bases and J lost 7, with 18 bases in between.

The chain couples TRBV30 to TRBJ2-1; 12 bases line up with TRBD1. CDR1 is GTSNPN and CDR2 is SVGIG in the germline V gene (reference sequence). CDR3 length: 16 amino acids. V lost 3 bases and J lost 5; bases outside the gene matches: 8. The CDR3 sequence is CAWRWGDRGLHNEQFF. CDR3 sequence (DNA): TGTGCCTGGAGGTGGGGGGACAGGGGGCTTCACAATGAGCAGTTCTTC.

The CDR3 region has the DNA TGTGCCAGCAGTTTCGGCACAGCTGGTGGTGAAAAACTGTTTTTT. Translating gives CASSFGTAGGEKLFF. The chain joins TRBV27 to TRBJ1-4; no definite D call. Trimming cost V 3 bases and J 7 bases, with 15 bases left between them. Germline V gives CDR1 MNHEY, CDR2 SMNVEV (reference sequence). CDR3 length equals 15 residues.

The CDR3 DNA sequence: TGTGCCAGCAGAGGGCAGGGAACCGGCTACACCTTC. Encoded protein: CASRGQGTGYTF. V usage is TRBV2 and J usage is TRBJ1-2, with D tentatively TRBD1 (5 bases). With 6 bases removed from V and 8 bases from J, the gap between germline ends came to 13 bases. CDR1 SNHLY and CDR2 FYNNEI come from the germline V gene. The CDR3 has 12 residues. Full variable domain (rest looked up from reference TRBV2 and TRBJ1-2): EPEVTQTPSHQVTQMGQEVILRCVPISNHLYFYWYRQILGQKVEFLVSFYNNEISEKSEIFDDQFSVERPDGSNFTLKIRSTKLEDSAMYFCASRGQGTGYTFGSGTRLTVV.

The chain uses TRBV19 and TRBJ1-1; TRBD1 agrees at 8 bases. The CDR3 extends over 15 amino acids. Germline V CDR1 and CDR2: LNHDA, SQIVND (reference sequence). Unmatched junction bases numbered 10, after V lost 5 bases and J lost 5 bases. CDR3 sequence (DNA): TGTGCCAGTAGTCCATTGACAGGGGAGAGGACTGAAGCTTTCTTT. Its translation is CASSPLTGERTEAFF. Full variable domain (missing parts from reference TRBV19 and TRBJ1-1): DGGITQSPKYLFRKEGQNVTLSCEQNLNHDAMYWYRQDPGQGLRLIYYSQIVNDFQKGDIAEGYSVSREKKESFPLTVTSAQKNPTAFYLCASSPLTGERTEAFFGQGTRLTVV.

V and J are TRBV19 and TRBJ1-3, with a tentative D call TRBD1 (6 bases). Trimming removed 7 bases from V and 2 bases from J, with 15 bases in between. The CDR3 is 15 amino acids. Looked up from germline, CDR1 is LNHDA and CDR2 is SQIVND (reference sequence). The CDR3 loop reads CASTKLTGTGNTIYF. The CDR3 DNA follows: TGTGCCAGTACGAAGCTCACAGGGACTGGAAACACCATATATTTT.

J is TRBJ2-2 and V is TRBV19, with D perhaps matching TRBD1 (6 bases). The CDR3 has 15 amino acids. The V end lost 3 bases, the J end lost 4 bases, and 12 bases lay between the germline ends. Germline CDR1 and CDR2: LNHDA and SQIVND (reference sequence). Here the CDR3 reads CASSIQGQTTGELFF. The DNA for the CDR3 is TGTGCCAGTAGTATCCAAGGACAGACCACCGGGGAGCTGTTTTTT.

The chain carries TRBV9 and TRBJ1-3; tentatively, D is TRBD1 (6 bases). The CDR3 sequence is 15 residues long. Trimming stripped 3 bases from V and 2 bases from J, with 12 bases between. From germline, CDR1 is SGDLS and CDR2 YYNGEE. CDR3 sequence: CASSARTGTGNTIYF. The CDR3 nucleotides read TGTGCCAGCAGCGCCAGAACAGGGACTGGAAACACCATATATTTT.

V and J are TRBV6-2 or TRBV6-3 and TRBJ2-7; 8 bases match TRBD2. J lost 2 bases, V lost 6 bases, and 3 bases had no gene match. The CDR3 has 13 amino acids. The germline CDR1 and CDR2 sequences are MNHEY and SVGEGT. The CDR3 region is CASSRGGPYEQYF. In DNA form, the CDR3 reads TGTGCCAGCAGCCGCGGGGGGCCCTACGAGCAGTACTTC.

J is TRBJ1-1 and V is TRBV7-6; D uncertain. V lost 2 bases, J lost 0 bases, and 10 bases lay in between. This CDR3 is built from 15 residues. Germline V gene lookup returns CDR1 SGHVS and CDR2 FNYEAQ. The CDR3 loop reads CASSLSGQLNTEAFF. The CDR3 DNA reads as TGTGCCAGCAGCTTAAGCGGTCAGCTGAACACTGAAGCTTTCTTT.

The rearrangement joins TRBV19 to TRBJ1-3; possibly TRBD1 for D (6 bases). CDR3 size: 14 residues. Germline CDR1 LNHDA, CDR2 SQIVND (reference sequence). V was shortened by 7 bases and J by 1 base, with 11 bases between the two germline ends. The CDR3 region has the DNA TGTGCCAGTACATCAGGGGCATCTGGAAACACCATATATTTT. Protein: CASTSGASGNTIYF.

The CDR3 loop is CASSLGQGETDTQYF. In nucleotides, the CDR3 is TGCGCCAGCAGCTTGGGTCAGGGTGAGACAGATACGCAGTATTTT. This chain joins TRBV5-1 and TRBJ2-3; maybe TRBD1 (5 bases). Per the germline V gene, CDR1 is SGHRS and CDR2 is YFSETQ. The V and J ends lost 0 bases and 3 bases respectively, with 11 bases between them. The CDR3 consists of 15 residues.

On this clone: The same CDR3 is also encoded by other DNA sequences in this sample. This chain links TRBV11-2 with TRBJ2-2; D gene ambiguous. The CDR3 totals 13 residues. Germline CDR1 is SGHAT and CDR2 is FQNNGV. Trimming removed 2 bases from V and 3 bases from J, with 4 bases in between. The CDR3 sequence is CASSLTDTGELFF. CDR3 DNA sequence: TGTGCCAGCAGCTTAACGGACACCGGGGAGCTGTTTTTT.

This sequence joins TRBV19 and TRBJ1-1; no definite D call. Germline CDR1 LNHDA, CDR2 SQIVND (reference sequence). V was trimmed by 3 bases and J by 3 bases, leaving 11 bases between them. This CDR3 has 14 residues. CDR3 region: CASSMRLKDTEAFF. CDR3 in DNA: TGTGCCAGTAGTATGCGGTTAAAGGACACTGAAGCTTTCTTT.

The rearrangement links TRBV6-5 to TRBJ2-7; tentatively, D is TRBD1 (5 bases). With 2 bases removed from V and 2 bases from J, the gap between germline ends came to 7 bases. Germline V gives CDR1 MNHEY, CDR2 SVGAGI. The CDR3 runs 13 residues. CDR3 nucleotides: TGTGCCAGCAGTTACGAGACAGCCTACGAGCAGTACTTC. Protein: CASSYETAYEQYF.

The CDR3 DNA reads TGTGCCAGCAGCTTTAGCGACTCTGGGGCCAACGTCCTGACTTTC. Its protein is CASSFSDSGANVLTF. The chain has TRBV7-9 and TRBJ2-6, with D possibly TRBD2 on 5 matching bases. CDR3 length: 15 residues. Trimming pared 3 bases from V and 0 bases from J, leaving 6 bases between. Per the germline V gene, CDR1 is SEHNR and CDR2 is FQNEAQ (reference sequence).

CDR3 DNA sequence: TGTGCCAGCAGTCCTGAAAGTCGGTATGGCTACACCTTC. Its protein is CASSPESRYGYTF. The J gene is TRBJ1-2, the V gene TRBV12-3 or TRBV12-4; D call uncertain. This CDR3 is built from 13 residues. Trimming pared 5 bases from V and 5 bases from J, leaving 12 bases between.

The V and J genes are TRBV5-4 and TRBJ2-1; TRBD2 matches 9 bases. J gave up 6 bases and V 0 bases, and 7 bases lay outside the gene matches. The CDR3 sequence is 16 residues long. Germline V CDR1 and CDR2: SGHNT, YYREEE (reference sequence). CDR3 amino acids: CASSLGPAGGSNEQFF. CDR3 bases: TGTGCCAGCAGCTTGGGGCCGGCGGGGGGGTCCAATGAGCAGTTCTTC.

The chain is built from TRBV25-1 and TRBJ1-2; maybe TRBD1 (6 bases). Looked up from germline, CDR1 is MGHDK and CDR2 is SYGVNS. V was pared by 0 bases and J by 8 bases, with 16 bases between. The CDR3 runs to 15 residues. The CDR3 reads CASSEYGQIMGGYTF. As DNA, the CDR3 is TGTGCCAGCAGTGAATATGGACAGATAATGGGCGGCTACACCTTC.